These T cell receptor beta chains were read from a single sample in a study of Tregs in tolerant kidney transplant recipients. The data were produced by immunoSEQ multiplex PCR, yet TCRdb's version contains in-frame clones alone and is incomplete. This sample has some 110,000 clones; 85% to 95% occur once, and the top ten carry approximately 0.6%. The sequenced sample was CD4+ T cells from blood. All receptors derive from a human donor in good health. The CDR3 runs from the conserved cysteine through the conserved F or W. D genes are given only for firm matches. Size is stated for part of the rows, as once, few or many counts, or as a class when the clone is expanded.

D	V	J	size	DNA	CDR3
.	TRBV30	TRBJ2-3	.	TGTGCCTGGAGCGGTGGGCCGACAGATACGCAGTATTTT	CAWSGGPTDTQYF
TRBD1	TRBV6-1	TRBJ1-1	.	TGTGCCAGCAGTTTTCTGACACAGGGGACTGAAGCTTTCTTT	CASSFLTQGTEAFF
.	TRBV18	TRBJ1-3	.	TGTGCCAGCTCACAGGGGCGGCAAACTGGAAACACCATATATTTT	CASSQGRQTGNTIYF
.	TRBV30	TRBJ2-1	few	TGTGCCTGGAGACCCCTAACGGGTCCCTACAATGAGCAGTTCTTC	CAWRPLTGPYNEQFF
.	TRBV7-9	TRBJ1-5	once	TGTGCCAGCAGCTTAGTGGCGGGAAATCAGCCCCAGCATTTT	CASSLVAGNQPQHF
TRBD1	TRBV6-1	TRBJ2-1	.	TGTGCCAGCGCACAACAGGGGTTGGCACCCAATGAGCAGTTCTTC	CASAQQGLAPNEQFF
.	TRBV6-6	TRBJ2-7	.	TGTGCCAGCAGTTACTTTCGTGGCAGGGTTTACGAGCAGTACTTC	CASSYFRGRVYEQYF
.	TRBV29-1	TRBJ2-5	.	TGCAGCGTTGAAGATATTGAGAGGACCTTAGAGACCCAGTACTTC	CSVEDIERTLETQYF
.	TRBV5-1	TRBJ2-7	.	TGCGCCAGCAGCTTGGATGCATCCTCCTACGAGCAGTACTTC	CASSLDASSYEQYF
.	TRBV2	TRBJ1-3	.	TGTGCCAGCAGTACCCGACAAGGCGGTTACTCTGGAAACACCATATATTTT	CASSTRQGGYSGNTIYF
.	TRBV7-6	TRBJ2-7	.	TGTGCCAGCAGACCCGAGGGAGCCTCCTACGAGCAGTACTTC	CASRPEGASYEQYF
.	TRBV7-8	TRBJ2-2	.	TGTGCCAGCAGCCGACAGGGAGGGTACGCGAACACCGGGGAGCTGTTTTTT	CASSRQGGYANTGELFF
.	TRBV7-7	TRBJ1-4	.	TGTGCCAGGAATAGGAGGGACGGCCCGAATGAAAAACTGTTTTTT	CARNRRDGPNEKLFF
.	TRBV4-2	TRBJ2-1	.	TGTGCCAGCAGCCAAGGTAAACGGGGGGCCGGTGGTGAGCAGTTCTTC	CASSQGKRGAGGEQFF
.	TRBV2	TRBJ2-5	few	TGTGCCAGCAGTGCCCGCCCTGGTCAAGAGACCCAGTACTTC	CASSARPGQETQYF
.	TRBV7-2	TRBJ1-2	.	TGTGCCAGCGCTAAAGCAGGGCGCTATGGCTACACCTTC	CASAKAGRYGYTF
.	TRBV6-5	TRBJ1-1	.	TGTGCCAGCAGTTACGGGGGGGGCACTGAAGCTTTCTTT	CASSYGGGTEAFF
TRBD1	TRBV2	TRBJ2-7	.	TGTGCCAGCAGTGGGCAGGGGGCGAACTACGAGCAGTACTTC	CASSGQGANYEQYF
TRBD1	TRBV9	TRBJ1-4	once	TGTGCCAGCAGCTATGGGGGGACAGCTACTAATGAAAAACTGTTTTTT	CASSYGGTATNEKLFF
.	TRBV5-1	TRBJ2-3	.	TGCGCCAGCAGCTTGGAACGAGGCACAGATACGCAGTATTTT	CASSLERGTDTQYF
TRBD1	TRBV5-1	TRBJ1-1	.	TGCGCCAGCAGTAGGACAGGGCGACTGAACACTGAAGCTTTCTTT	CASSRTGRLNTEAFF